This entry lists 5 T cell receptor beta chains sequenced from one sample in a study of T cell repertoires in cytomegalovirus infection. From the reads, TCRdb called clonotypes with MiXCR, one entry per CDR3 protein. The table includes approximately 990,000 distinct CDR3 sequences, roughly 30% detected once. For these TCRs, the target antigens are not known. The material sequenced was cultured CD8+ T cells from PBMCs, taken from culture after CMV antigen stimulation. The receptor source for this set is a human donor in good health (CMV status not recorded). Some clones in this sample may be carry-over from other donors' samples.

The chain carries TRBV20-1 and TRBJ2-3; D is ambiguous. Germline V gene data show CDR1 as DFQATT and CDR2 as SNEGSKA (reference sequence). Between the trimmed V and J ends, which lost 4 bases and 0 bases, there was a span of 11 bases. The CDR3 contains 14 residues. For the CDR3, the DNA is TGCAGTGCTACGAACACGGACAGCACAGATACGCAGTATTTT. Its translation: CSATNTDSTDTQYF.

The V call is TRBV6-8, the J call TRBJ1-6; D unclear. The germline CDR1 and CDR2 sequences are MNHGY and SAAAGT. This CDR3 has 13 amino acids. The V end was cut by 4 bases, the J end by 10 bases, with 11 bases between. The CDR3 spells CASSSFLGSPLHF. The CDR3 region has the DNA TGTGCCAGCAGTTCTTTTTTAGGATCACCCCTCCACTTT.

The chain recombines TRBV5-1 with TRBJ2-5; 8 nucleotides match TRBD2. The CDR3 contains 17 residues. Unmatched junction bases numbered 12, after V lost 4 bases and J lost 1 base. In germline, CDR1 is SGHRS, CDR2 YFSETQ. The CDR3 loop is CASSPSLAGPIQETQYF. CDR3 in DNA: TGCGCCAGCAGCCCCAGTTTAGCGGGGCCAATCCAAGAGACCCAGTACTTC.

This clonotype was counted between two and nine times. V is TRBV7-6 and J is TRBJ2-5; 16 positions match TRBD2. V was clipped by 3 bases and J by 0 bases; unmatched bases: 4. This CDR3 has 18 residues. Germline V CDR1 and CDR2: SGHVS, FNYEAQ. In DNA, the CDR3 is TGTGCCAGCAGCTTTGGGACTAGCGGGGGGGCTTACCAAGAGACCCAGTACTTC. It codes for CASSFGTSGGAYQETQYF.

V gene TRBV7-4 combines with J gene TRBJ1-5; no clear D. V was trimmed by 1 base and J by 5 bases, leaving 12 bases between them. Germline CDR1 reads SGHVT; CDR2 reads SQSDAQ. This CDR3 is built from 15 residues. CDR3 sequence reads: CASSLEMTIDQPQHF. The CDR3 DNA is TGTGCCAGCAGCTTAGAAATGACAATAGATCAGCCCCAGCATTTT. The whole variable domain, remainder taken from reference TRBV7-4 and TRBJ1-5, is GAGVSQSPRYKVAKRGRDVALRCDSISGHVTLYWYRQTLGQGSEVLTYSQSDAQRDKSGRPSGRFSAERPERSVSTLKIQRTEQGDSAVYLCASSLEMTIDQPQHFGDGTRLSIL.